Shown below are 16 T cell receptor beta chains from a single sample sequenced in a study of response to subunit inactivated influenza vaccine (dated by TCRdb to the late 2010s). Library creation used RT-PCR. The sequencer listed for this sample is Illumina HiSeq 2500. TCRdb passed the public sequencing reads through fastp at Q25 and MiXCR, retaining productive beta sequences. All rows with the same CDR3 protein become a single entry with the most common DNA and genes. Within this sample are over 150,000 distinct CDR3 sequences, with over 8.5% of them counted one time only. The leading ten clones occupy about 40% of the sample. The sample was CD8+ T cells sorted from PBMCs, taken approximately 25 months after vaccination. The receptors originated from a man between 50 and 75 years old who received an inactivated influenza vaccine. Donor details come from another sample of the same person, matched by shared clones.

This clonotype was counted between two and nine times. The V call is TRBV27, the J call TRBJ2-7; no definite D call. Trimming pared 2 bases from V and 2 bases from J, leaving 7 bases between. The CDR3 runs 13 residues. CDR1 and CDR2 from the germline V gene are MNHEY and SMNVEV (reference sequence). CDR3 protein: CASSLLSTYEQYF. In nucleotides, the CDR3 is TGTGCCAGCAGTTTACTCTCGACCTACGAGCAGTACTTC.

The chain links TRBV7-6 to TRBJ2-1; 12 positions agree with TRBD2. CDR3 length: 16 residues. Germline assignment: CDR1 SGHVS and CDR2 FNYEAQ. After removal of 2 bases from V and 8 bases from J, the junction contained 7 bases not matched to a gene. CDR3 region: CASSLQTSGSRYEQFF. The CDR3 DNA is TGTGCCAGCAGCTTACAGACTAGCGGGAGTAGGTATGAGCAGTTCTTC. The full variable domain, rest sourced from reference TRBV7-6 and TRBJ2-1, is GAGVSQSPRYKVTKRGQDVALRCDPISGHVSLYWYRQALGQGPEFLTYFNYEAQQDKSGLPNDRFSAERPEGSISTLTIQRTEQRDSAMYRCASSLQTSGSRYEQFFGPGTRLTVL.

The CDR3 loop is CASSLAGGNGELFF. Here the CDR3 DNA reads TGTGCCAGCAGCTTAGCGGGGGGAAACGGGGAGCTGTTTTTT. The V gene is TRBV7-2, the J gene TRBJ2-2; maybe TRBD2 (6 bases). The V end was cut by 0 bases, the J end by 7 bases, with 9 bases between. The germline V gene has CDR1 SGHTA and CDR2 FQGNSA. The CDR3 contains 14 residues.

Turning to this clonotype: It is likely a read error, because the conserved phenylalanine at the end of the CDR3 is missing. The chain has TRBV12-3 or TRBV12-4 and TRBJ2-1; weak D call: TRBD2 (5 bases). V lost 7 bases, J lost 9 bases, and 10 bases lay in between. The CDR3 sequence is 11 residues long. The CDR3 coding sequence is TGTGCCAGCACCGAGGGAGTTGAGCAGTTCTTG. Its protein product is CASTEGVEQFL.

The chain has TRBV19 and TRBJ2-1; unclear D gene. The CDR3 has 12 amino acids. Deletions cut 4 bases from V and 4 bases from J, with 5 bases between. Germline V lookup: CDR1 LNHDA, CDR2 SQIVND (reference sequence). CDR3 sequence (DNA): TGTGCCAGTAGTACAGTATACAATGAGCAGTTCTTC. This sequence encodes CASSTVYNEQFF.

At least ten counts were recorded for this clonotype. The J gene is TRBJ2-2, the V gene TRBV12-3 or TRBV12-4; D gene uncertain. The CDR3 contains 12 residues. V dropped 5 bases and J dropped 4 bases, with 5 bases sitting between them. The CDR3 here is CASSPFTGELFF. The DNA for the CDR3 is TGTGCCAGCAGTCCCTTCACCGGGGAGCTGTTTTTT.

The V gene is TRBV6-5, the J gene TRBJ2-7, with D perhaps matching TRBD1 (6 bases). Trimming left V 2 bases short and J 3 bases short, with 11 bases between. Per the germline V gene, CDR1 is MNHEY and CDR2 is SVGAGI. CDR3 length: 14 amino acids. For the CDR3, the DNA is TGTGCCAGCAGTTACGGCATAGGGGGCTACGAGCAGTACTTC. As protein: CASSYGIGGYEQYF.

This clonotype was seen a handful of times. The chain is built from TRBV5-6 and TRBJ2-3, with TRBD1 identical over 7 bases. With 4 bases clipped from V and 5 bases from J, the junction kept 10 bases outside the gene matches. Germline V lookup: CDR1 SGHDT, CDR2 YYEEEE. The CDR3 totals 15 residues. CDR3 residues: CASSVSIAGGDTQYF. Written as DNA, the CDR3 is TGTGCCAGCAGCGTATCGATTGCAGGGGGAGATACGCAGTATTTT.

This clonotype was detected a few times. The chain is built from TRBV6-1 and TRBJ2-1, with TRBD2 identical over 7 bases. Germline V gene lookup returns CDR1 MNHNS and CDR2 SASEGT. This CDR3 region has 15 residues. The V segment lost 5 bases and the J segment 2 bases; nucleotides outside the gene matches: 6. CDR3 loop: CASSPTSGTYNEQFF. The DNA for the CDR3 is TGTGCCAGCAGTCCCACGAGCGGGACCTACAATGAGCAGTTCTTC.

This chain joins TRBV3-1 and TRBJ1-6; possibly TRBD1 for D (6 bases). Trimming cost V 4 bases and J 6 bases, with 13 bases left between them. Looked up from germline, CDR1 is LGHDT and CDR2 is YNNKEL (reference sequence). The CDR3 contains 15 residues. This CDR3 reads CASSRRQEGNSPLHF. The DNA for the CDR3 is TGTGCCAGCAGCCGAAGACAGGAAGGTAATTCACCCCTCCACTTT.

This clonotype was observed a handful of times. The chain employs TRBV10-2 and TRBJ2-3, with no clear D. Germline assignment: CDR1 WSHSY and CDR2 SAAADI. The V end was cut by 8 bases, the J end by 2 bases, with 8 bases between. This CDR3 contains 12 residues. CDR3 amino acids: CASYENTDTQYF. The DNA of the CDR3 is TGCGCCAGCTATGAAAACACAGATACGCAGTATTTT.

This clonotype showed up just a few times. The chain uses TRBV7-8 and TRBJ2-1; tentative D call: TRBD1 (5 bases). This CDR3 has 14 residues. Trimming took 4 bases from V and 7 from J, leaving 14 bases between them. Germline V gene sequence: CDR1 SGHVS, CDR2 FQNEAQ. CDR3 in amino acids: CASSSWEGANEQFF. CDR3 DNA sequence: TGTGCCAGCAGCTCTTGGGAAGGGGCAAATGAGCAGTTCTTC.

This clonotype appeared many times. The V and J genes are TRBV6-5 and TRBJ2-7, with D unresolved. The CDR3 consists of 14 residues. With 2 bases removed from V and 0 bases from J, the gap between germline ends came to 8 bases. The germline V gene has CDR1 MNHEY and CDR2 SVGAGI. The CDR3 sequence: CASSYGPVSYEQYF. As DNA, the CDR3 is TGTGCCAGCAGTTACGGGCCAGTCTCCTACGAGCAGTACTTC.

Only a few counts were recorded for this clonotype. The CDR3 protein is CASSEQGLGTGELFF. The CDR3 nucleotides are TGCGCCAGCAGCGAACAGGGGCTCGGCACCGGGGAGCTGTTTTTT. V is TRBV10-1 and J is TRBJ2-2, with TRBD1 matching over 7 bases. The CDR3 is 15 amino acids. Germline V gene data show CDR1 as WNHNN and CDR2 as SYGVQD (reference sequence). The V and J ends lost 6 bases and 4 bases, in that order; junction bases with no gene match: 8.

The genes are TRBV5-8 and TRBJ2-3; D not resolved. The germline gives CDR1 SGHTS, CDR2 YDEGEE. The CDR3 runs 12 residues. Trimming pared 1 base from V and 7 bases from J, leaving 7 bases between. DNA of the CDR3: TGTGCCAGCAGCTTGTTTCAAAATACGCAGTATTTT. Protein sequence: CASSLFQNTQYF.

This clonotype has a count of ten or more. The chain employs TRBV7-8 and TRBJ1-2; no reliable D call. Germline CDR1 and CDR2: SGHVS and FQNEAQ. The length of the CDR3 is 20 residues. With 2 bases removed from V and 2 bases from J, the gap between germline ends came to 27 bases. The CDR3 loop is CASSLYPPSPWEMTNYGYTF. The CDR3 nucleotides read TGTGCCAGCAGCTTATATCCCCCCTCCCCGTGGGAAATGACCAACTATGGCTACACCTTC.